The 20 T cell receptor beta chains listed next were all sequenced from one sample in a study of blood T cell repertoires in COVID-19. Assay: immunoSEQ multiplex PCR; the TCRdb copy retains only in-frame clones and omits some. The sample lists about 210,000 clones, around 84% seen once, with 4.3% in the top ten. Sequences were obtained from PBMCs or T cells enriched from blood (not recorded which). These receptors were obtained from a man aged 25 to 45 with acute COVID-19.

The chain has TRBV11-2 and TRBJ2-5, with D uncertain. The CDR3 contains 11 residues. The germline V gene encodes CDR1 SGHAT and CDR2 FQNNGV. V dropped 5 bases and J dropped 5 bases, with 6 bases sitting between them. CDR3 loop: CASSARETQYF. The CDR3 nucleotides read TGTGCCAGCAGCGCCCGGGAGACCCAGTACTTC.

The V and J genes are TRBV5-4 and TRBJ2-7; TRBD1 matches at 10 bases. Looked up from germline, CDR1 is SGHNT and CDR2 is YYREEE (reference sequence). V trimming: 7 bases; J trimming: 2 bases; junction bases outside the gene matches: 6. The CDR3 is 14 amino acids. The DNA for the CDR3 is TGTGCCAGCGGACCAGGACAGGGGGCCTACGAGCAGTACTTC. Translation: CASGPGQGAYEQYF.

J is TRBJ1-5 and V is TRBV19; no clear D. V was shortened by 6 bases and J by 0 bases, with 12 bases between the two germline ends. This CDR3 has 15 residues. Germline V lookup: CDR1 LNHDA, CDR2 SQIVND (reference sequence). CDR3 region: CASSRTEHSNQPQHF. The DNA for the CDR3 is TGTGCCAGTAGCCGAACCGAACATAGCAATCAGCCCCAGCATTTT.

This chain links TRBV2 with TRBJ2-1; weak D call: TRBD2 (5 bases). This CDR3 contains 15 residues. Germline loops: CDR1 SNHLY, CDR2 FYNNEI. Trimming pared 3 bases from V and 2 bases from J, leaving 11 bases between. This chain's CDR3 is CASSDPWRAYNEQFF. The CDR3 bases are TGTGCCAGCAGTGACCCCTGGCGGGCCTACAATGAGCAGTTCTTC.

This clone was seen a handful of times. The gene calls are TRBV2 and TRBJ1-6; D is ambiguous. Trimming stripped 7 bases from V and 8 bases from J, with 9 bases between. In germline, CDR1 is SNHLY, CDR2 FYNNEI. CDR3 size: 12 residues. CDR3 sequence reads: CASTGADSPLHF. The CDR3 bases are TGTGCCAGCACGGGAGCGGATTCACCCCTCCACTTT.

J is TRBJ2-1 and V is TRBV3-1 (or the pseudogene TRBV3-2), with 8 positions matching TRBD1. Trimming took 5 bases from V and 2 from J; bases not matched to a gene: 8. The CDR3 length is 16 residues. Germline V gives CDR1 LGHDT, CDR2 YNNKEL (reference sequence). The DNA for the CDR3 is TGTGCCAGCAGCTCCCAGGGGGCAACCGCCTACAATGAGCAGTTCTTC. It specifies CASSSQGATAYNEQFF.

The chain is built from TRBV29-1 and TRBJ1-5; the D is unclear. The V end was cut by 6 bases, the J end by 11 bases, with 20 bases between. Germline loops: CDR1 SQVTM, CDR2 ANQGSEA. CDR3 length: 13 amino acids. Written as DNA, the CDR3 is TGCAGCGTCGCCGAAGGCGGGCCCAGAACCCAGCATTTT. It specifies CSVAEGGPRTQHF. Filled out from reference TRBV29-1 and TRBJ1-5, the complete variable domain reads SAVISQKPSRDICQRGTSLTIQCQVDSQVTMMFWYRQQPGQSLTLIATANQGSEATYESGFVIDKFPISRPNLTFSTLTVSNMSPEDSSIYLCSVAEGGPRTQHFGDGTRLSIL.

A single count supports this clone. The rearrangement uses TRBV24-1 and TRBJ1-1, with a possible D match to TRBD1 (5 bases). The CDR3 is 20 residues long. Germline-derived CDR1 and CDR2 are KGHDR and SFDVKD. V was trimmed by 4 bases and J by 0 bases, leaving 26 bases between them. CDR3 protein: CATSEGHHFIPPFMNTEAFF. CDR3 bases: TGTGCCACCAGTGAAGGACACCACTTCATACCGCCGTTCATGAACACTGAAGCTTTCTTT.

The chain uses TRBV28 and TRBJ2-3, with 8 bases identical to TRBD1. Germline V gene sequence: CDR1 MDHEN, CDR2 SYDVKM. This CDR3 has 15 amino acids. The junction had 7 bases not matched to a gene; V was cut back by 4 bases and J by 4 bases. The CDR3 sequence is CASSSDRGRADTQYF. In DNA, the CDR3 is TGTGCCAGCAGTTCTGACAGGGGACGGGCAGATACGCAGTATTTT.

The chain combines TRBV19 with TRBJ1-1; D unclear. V was cut by 5 bases and J by 1 base, with 11 bases left in between. Germline V CDR1 and CDR2: LNHDA, SQIVND (reference sequence). The length of the CDR3 is 14 residues. The CDR3 reads CASSGSTQNTEAFF. DNA for the CDR3: TGTGCCAGTAGTGGGAGTACACAGAACACTGAAGCTTTCTTT.

In its sample, this clone was seen once. V gene TRBV5-6 combines with J gene TRBJ2-3, with TRBD2 matching over 12 bases. The CDR3 is made up of 16 amino acids. Germline CDR1 and CDR2: SGHDT and YYEEEE. V lost 0 bases and J lost 4; bases outside the gene matches: 3. CDR3 bases: TGTGCCAGCAGCTTGGGACTAGCGGGGGAGGCAGATACGCAGTATTTT. Amino acids: CASSLGLAGEADTQYF.

This clone is a singleton in its sample. The gene calls are TRBV27 and TRBJ2-7; TRBD1 matches 8 bases. The CDR3 totals 13 residues. Germline assignment: CDR1 MNHEY and CDR2 SMNVEV (reference sequence). V lost 8 bases, J lost 1 base, and 4 bases stayed unmatched. The CDR3, as DNA: TGTGCCAGCCTTCGGACAGGGTCCTACGAGCAGTACTTC. As protein: CASLRTGSYEQYF.

This chain links TRBV4-1 with TRBJ2-3, with a tentative D call TRBD2 (7 bases). With 0 bases removed from V and 6 bases from J, the gap between germline ends came to 16 bases. Germline CDR1 is MGHRA and CDR2 is YSYEKL. CDR3 length: 16 amino acids. The CDR3 bases are TGCGCCAGCAGCCAAGATTGGGGGGGGGCAGAGGATACGCAGTATTTT. Protein sequence: CASSQDWGGAEDTQYF.

The chain combines TRBV27 with TRBJ1-1, with 9 nucleotides matching TRBD1. The germline gives CDR1 MNHEY, CDR2 SMNVEV (reference sequence). The CDR3 contains 16 residues. V lost 5 bases and J lost 6; bases outside the gene matches: 13. The CDR3 bases are TGTGCCAGCAGTCGGGCTTCCGGGACAGGGAATCCTGAAGCTTTCTTT. This codes for CASSRASGTGNPEAFF.

The V and J genes are TRBV21-1 and TRBJ2-7; TRBD1 is the table's D call, not checked against the DNA. TRBV21-1 is shown as a pseudogene. The length of the CDR3 is 16 residues. CDR3: CASSKRTRTISYEQYF. CDR3 sequence (DNA): TGTGCCAGCAGCAAACGGACAAGAACTATCTCCTACGAGCAGTACTTC.

CDR3 DNA: TGTGCCAGCAGCGCGGACACAACCAACACTGAAGCTTTCTTT. Translated, it gives CASSADTTNTEAFF. The chain links TRBV7-9 to TRBJ1-1; D possibly corresponds to TRBD1 (5 bases). The CDR3 consists of 14 residues. Trimming took 5 bases from V and 2 from J, leaving 12 bases between them. CDR1 and CDR2 from the germline V gene are SEHNR and FQNEAQ (reference sequence).

V gene TRBV18 combines with J gene TRBJ2-7, with no clear D. This CDR3 region has 13 residues. Trimming left V 8 bases short and J 3 bases short, with 14 bases between. Germline V lookup: CDR1 KGHSH, CDR2 LQKENI. The CDR3 region has the DNA TGTGCCAGCCGTCGCTCAGATCGCTACGAGCAGTACTTC. This sequence encodes CASRRSDRYEQYF.

This chain joins TRBV20-1 and TRBJ1-3; no definite D call. This CDR3 contains 13 residues. Germline-derived CDR1 and CDR2 are DFQATT and SNEGSKA (reference sequence). The germline V and J ends were trimmed by 3 bases and 3 bases, with 9 bases remaining between them. CDR3 in DNA: TGCAGTGCTAGTCTCGGGGTTGGAAACACCATATATTTT. Translation: CSASLGVGNTIYF.

The rearrangement uses TRBV29-1 and TRBJ1-3, with D perhaps TRBD1 (5 bases). The V gene lost 8 bases and the J gene lost 0 bases, with 20 bases spanning the gap. Per germline, CDR1 SQVTM and CDR2 ANQGSEA. This CDR3 is built from 16 residues. The CDR3 DNA follows: TGCAGCTATAGCGGCGAAAGGGGCCTCTCTGGAAACACCATATATTTT. This sequence encodes CSYSGERGLSGNTIYF.

The V call is TRBV11-2, the J call TRBJ2-5, with D uncertain. There are 15 residues in the CDR3. Germline lookup yields CDR1 SGHAT and CDR2 FQNNGV. V lost 4 bases and J 1 base, leaving 13 bases between the germline ends. This CDR3 reads CASSSRPVFQETQYF. CDR3 DNA sequence: TGTGCCAGCAGCTCCAGGCCCGTGTTCCAAGAGACCCAGTACTTC.